This T cell receptor (beta chain) was identified during a study of blood T cells in healthy people across ages. Those donating, healthy Caucasian individuals from Russia, were aged roughly 6 to 95. Study results and limitations: Possibly, changes in expanded clonotypes were confounded because donor CMV status was unknown. Age showed a roughly linear inverse relationship with TCR beta diversity per million T cells.

Through a sample-barcoded 5' primer and a J-beta primer mix, a second PCR was run for roughly 6 to 12 cycles. TCRdb re-called the 5' RACE reads through MiXCR, storing one row per CDR3 protein. Among about 1,400,000 distinct CDR3 sequences listed, approximately 59% were seen once. Turning to this clonotype: Its antigen is undetermined.

With 5 bases removed from V and 8 bases from J, the gap between germline ends came to 10 bases. The CDR3 sequence is 11 residues long. Germline V gives CDR1 GTSNPN, CDR2 SVGIG (reference sequence). The clonotype comes from a man aged 18 to 29 in good health. The V call is TRBV30, the J call TRBJ2-1; D not certain. Sequenced input: blood. The chain's CDR3 is CAWVVYDEQFF. In nucleotides, the CDR3 is TGTGCCTGGGTGGTATACGATGAGCAGTTCTTC.